The 12 T cell receptor beta chains listed next were all sequenced from one sample in a study of cytotoxic CD8 clonotypes in ibrutinib-treated CLL. Libraries were prepared by immunoSEQ multiplex PCR; TCRdb keeps only in-frame clonotypes and omits some of them. The sample has nearly 300,000 clones, more than 70% seen once; the top ten hold around 5.1%. Here the sequenced sample was PBMCs, taken at disease progression, from a patient treated with ibrutinib. Receptors were obtained from a human donor with chronic lymphocytic leukemia.

The chain joins TRBV7-2 to TRBJ2-3, with a tentative D call TRBD1 (6 bases). CDR1 SGHTA and CDR2 FQGNSA come from the germline V gene. Trimming took off 5 bases at V and 6 bases at J, with 12 bases between the two ends. CDR3 length: 13 amino acids. Here the CDR3 reads CASSPTGWDTQYF. DNA for the CDR3: TGTGCCAGCAGCCCGACAGGATGGGATACGCAGTATTTT. The full variable domain, rest sourced from reference TRBV7-2 and TRBJ2-3, is GAGVSQSPSNKVTEKGKDVELRCDPISGHTALYWYRQSLGQGLEFLIYFQGNSAPDKSGLPSDRFSAERTGGSVSTLTIQRTQQEDSAVYLCASSPTGWDTQYFGPGTRLTVL.

CDR3 residues: CASSLRTGDNQPQHF. The CDR3 DNA reads TGCGCCAGCAGCTTAAGGACAGGGGACAATCAGCCCCAGCATTTT. The chain couples TRBV5-1 to TRBJ1-5; 9 bases line up with TRBD1. V was clipped by 2 bases and J by 3 bases; unmatched bases: 3. The CDR3 extends over 15 amino acids. CDR1 and CDR2 (germline): SGHRS, YFSETQ. The full variable domain, rest sourced from reference TRBV5-1 and TRBJ1-5, is KAGVTQTPRYLIKTRGQQVTLSCSPISGHRSVSWYQQTPGQGLQFLFEYFSETQRNKGNFPGRFSGRQFSNSRSEMNVSTLELGDSALYLCASSLRTGDNQPQHFGDGTRLSIL.

The rearrangement links TRBV7-9 to TRBJ1-3; a possible D gene is TRBD1 (5 bases). The germline V gene encodes CDR1 SEHNR and CDR2 FQNEAQ (reference sequence). V was shortened by 1 base and J by 1 base, with 17 bases between the two germline ends. The CDR3 spans 18 residues. The CDR3 sequence: CASSLGQGGSFSGNTIYF. For the CDR3, the DNA is TGTGCCAGCAGCTTAGGCCAGGGTGGGTCTTTTTCTGGAAACACCATATATTTT. The full variable domain, completed using reference TRBV7-9 and TRBJ1-3, is DTGVSQNPRHKITKRGQNVTFRCDPISEHNRLYWYRQTLGQGPEFLTYFQNEAQLEKSRLLSDRFSAERPKGSFSTLEIQRTEQGDSAMYLCASSLGQGGSFSGNTIYFGEGSWLTVV.

This clone was seen only once. The rearrangement links TRBV14 to TRBJ2-5; 11 bases line up with TRBD2. Trimming at V came to 3 bases and at J to 13 bases, leaving 7 bases not matched to a gene. In germline, CDR1 is SGHDN, CDR2 FVKESK. This CDR3 has 13 amino acids. In DNA form, the CDR3 reads TGTGCCAGCAGCCAGGTCACTAGCGGGAGACTGTACTTC. Translation gives CASSQVTSGRLYF.

The rearrangement uses TRBV6-1 and TRBJ2-1; no reliable D call. V was cut by 2 bases and J by 10 bases, with 6 bases left in between. The germline gives CDR1 MNHNS, CDR2 SASEGT. The CDR3 covers 11 residues. The CDR3: CASSELQEQFF. In DNA, the CDR3 is TGTGCCAGCAGTGAACTCCAGGAGCAGTTCTTC.

The rearrangement uses TRBV28 and TRBJ2-7; 9 bases are shared with TRBD2. Trimming at V came to 2 bases and at J to 6 bases, leaving 8 bases not matched to a gene. The CDR3 covers 15 residues. The V gene's germline CDR1 is MDHEN and CDR2 SYDVKM. This chain's CDR3 is CASSLVGLAGGEQYF. CDR3 DNA sequence: TGTGCCAGCAGTTTAGTGGGACTAGCTGGGGGCGAGCAGTACTTC.

The V call is TRBV29-1, the J call TRBJ2-7, with TRBD2 matching over 12 bases. This CDR3 is 14 amino acids long. CDR1 is SQVTM and CDR2 is ANQGSEA in the germline V gene. Trimming cost V 4 bases and J 5 bases; bases outside gene matches: 6. CDR3 sequence: CSVGTSGILDEQYF. The CDR3 DNA reads TGCAGCGTTGGGACTAGCGGGATTCTCGACGAGCAGTACTTC.

This clone was picked up a small number of times. The CDR3 nucleotides are TGTGCCAGCAGCTTGCAAGCGACGGCGAACTATGGCTACACCTTC. Protein: CASSLQATANYGYTF. The chain recombines TRBV7-2 with TRBJ1-2; no definite D call. V gave up 3 bases and J gave up 2 bases, with 13 bases separating them. The CDR3 runs 15 residues. Germline V lookup: CDR1 SGHTA, CDR2 FQGNSA.

The chain has TRBV5-4 and TRBJ2-5; the D call may be TRBD1 or TRBD2 (6 bases each). V lost 2 bases and J lost 9, with 14 bases in between. Germline V gives CDR1 SGHNT, CDR2 YYREEE (reference sequence). CDR3 length: 13 amino acids. This CDR3 is CASSFDSGAAQYF. Here the CDR3 DNA reads TGTGCCAGCAGCTTTGATTCGGGGGCCGCCCAGTACTTC.

This clone has a handful of counts. This chain links TRBV2 with TRBJ2-5; TRBD2 matches at 7 bases. This CDR3 has 14 residues. V shed 6 bases, J shed 5 bases, and the junction held 9 bases outside the gene matches. From germline, CDR1 is SNHLY and CDR2 FYNNEI. CDR3 DNA: TGTGCCAGCAGGGCCCCCGGGGGGAGGGAGACCCAGTACTTC. Translating gives CASRAPGGRETQYF. Filled out from reference TRBV2 and TRBJ2-5, the complete variable domain reads EPEVTQTPSHQVTQMGQEVILRCVPISNHLYFYWYRQILGQKVEFLVSFYNNEISEKSEIFDDQFSVERPDGSNFTLKIRSTKLEDSAMYFCASRAPGGRETQYFGPGTRLLVL.

This chain connects TRBV5-1 to TRBJ2-3; D gene uncertain. This CDR3 has 12 residues. V was trimmed by 4 bases and J by 4 bases, leaving 7 bases between them. Germline V gives CDR1 SGHRS, CDR2 YFSETQ. The CDR3 nucleotides read TGCGCCAGCAGCCGCCGGCCAGATACGCAGTATTTT. Its translation: CASSRRPDTQYF.

The chain combines TRBV5-1 with TRBJ2-1; D is unresolved. V was cut by 2 bases and J by 8 bases, with 5 bases left in between. CDR1 and CDR2 (germline): SGHRS, YFSETQ. This CDR3 is 11 amino acids long. This CDR3 reads CASSLADEQFF. DNA for the CDR3: TGCGCCAGCAGCTTAGCAGATGAGCAGTTCTTC. The variable domain in full, with the rest retrieved from reference TRBV5-1 and TRBJ2-1, is KAGVTQTPRYLIKTRGQQVTLSCSPISGHRSVSWYQQTPGQGLQFLFEYFSETQRNKGNFPGRFSGRQFSNSRSEMNVSTLELGDSALYLCASSLADEQFFGPGTRLTVL.